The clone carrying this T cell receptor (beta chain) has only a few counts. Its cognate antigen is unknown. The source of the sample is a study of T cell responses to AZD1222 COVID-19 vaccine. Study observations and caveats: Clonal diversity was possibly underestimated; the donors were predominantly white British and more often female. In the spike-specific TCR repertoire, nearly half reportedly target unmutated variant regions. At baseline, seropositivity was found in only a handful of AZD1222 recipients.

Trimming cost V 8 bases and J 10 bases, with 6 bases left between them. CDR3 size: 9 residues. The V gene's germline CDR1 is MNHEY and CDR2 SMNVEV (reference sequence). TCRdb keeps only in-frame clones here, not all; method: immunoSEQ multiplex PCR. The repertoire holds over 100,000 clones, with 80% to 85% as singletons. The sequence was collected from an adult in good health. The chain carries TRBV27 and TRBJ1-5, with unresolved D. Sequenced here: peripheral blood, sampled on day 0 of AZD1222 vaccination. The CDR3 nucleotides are TGTGCCAGCCTCCTTCCCCAGCATTTT. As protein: CASLLPQHF.